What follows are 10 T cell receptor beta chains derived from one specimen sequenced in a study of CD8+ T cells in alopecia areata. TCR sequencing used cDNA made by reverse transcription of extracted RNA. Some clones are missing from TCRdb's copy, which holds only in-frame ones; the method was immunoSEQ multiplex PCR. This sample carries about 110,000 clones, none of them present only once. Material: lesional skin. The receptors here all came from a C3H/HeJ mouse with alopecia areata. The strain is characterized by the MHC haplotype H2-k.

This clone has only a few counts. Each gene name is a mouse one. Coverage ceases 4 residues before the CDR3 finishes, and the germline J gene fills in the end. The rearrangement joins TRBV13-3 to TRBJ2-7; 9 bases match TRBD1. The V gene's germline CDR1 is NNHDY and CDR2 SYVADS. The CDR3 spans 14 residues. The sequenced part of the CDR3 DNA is TGTGCCAGCAGTGAGGGGACAGGGCGAGAT. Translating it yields CASSEGTGRD. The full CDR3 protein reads CASSEGTGRDEQYF.

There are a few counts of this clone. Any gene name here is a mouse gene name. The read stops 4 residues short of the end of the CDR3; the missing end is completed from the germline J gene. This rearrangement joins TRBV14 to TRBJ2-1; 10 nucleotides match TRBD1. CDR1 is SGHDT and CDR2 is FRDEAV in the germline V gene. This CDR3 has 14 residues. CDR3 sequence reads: CASRPGTGDAEQFF. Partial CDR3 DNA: TGTGCCAGCAGACCCGGGACAGGGGACGCT.

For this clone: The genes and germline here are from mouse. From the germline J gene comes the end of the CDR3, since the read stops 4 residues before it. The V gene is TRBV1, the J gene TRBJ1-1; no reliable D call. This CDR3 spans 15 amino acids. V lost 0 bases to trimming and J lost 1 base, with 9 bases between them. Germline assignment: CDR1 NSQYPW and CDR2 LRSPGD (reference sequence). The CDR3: CTCSADQHRNTEVFF. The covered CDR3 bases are TGCACCTGCAGTGCAGATCAGCACAGAAACACA. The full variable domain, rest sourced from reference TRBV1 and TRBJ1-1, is VTLLEQNPRWRLVPRGQAVNLRCILKNSQYPWMSWYQQDLQKQLQWLFTLRSPGDKEVKSLPGADYLATRVTDTELRLQVANMSQGRTLYCTCSADQHRNTEVFFGKGTRLTVV.

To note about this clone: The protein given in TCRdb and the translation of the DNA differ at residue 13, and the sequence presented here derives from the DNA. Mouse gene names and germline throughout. CDR3 in amino acids: CASSDRGGNSGNTLYF. The sequenced part of the CDR3 DNA is TGTGCCAGCAGTGATAGGGGGGGCAATTCTGGAAATACG. The V gene is TRBV13-1, the J gene TRBJ1-3, with D possibly TRBD1 on 6 matching bases. Coverage ceases 3 residues before the CDR3 finishes, and the germline J gene fills in the end. The CDR3 has 16 amino acids. Trimming took 1 base from V and 0 from J, leaving 11 bases between them. The germline V gene has CDR1 NSHNY and CDR2 SYGAGN.

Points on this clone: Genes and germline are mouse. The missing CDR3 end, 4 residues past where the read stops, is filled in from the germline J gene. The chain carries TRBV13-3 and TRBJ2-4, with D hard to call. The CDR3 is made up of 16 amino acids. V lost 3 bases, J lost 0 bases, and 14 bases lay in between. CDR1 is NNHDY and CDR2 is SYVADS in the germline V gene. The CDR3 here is CASSGPAQNSQNTLYF. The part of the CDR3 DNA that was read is TGTGCCAGCAGTGGCCCTGCACAGAATAGTCAAAAC.

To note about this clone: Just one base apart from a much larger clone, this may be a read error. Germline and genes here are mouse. The sequenced part of the CDR3 DNA is TGTGCCAGCAGTCCTGGACAGGACTCCTAT. Translating it yields CASSPGQDSY. The full-length CDR3 reads as CASSPGQDSYEQYF. V usage is TRBV19 and J usage is TRBJ2-7, with 7 bases lining up with TRBD1. The sequenced fragment ends 4 residues before the CDR3 boundary, so the rest is inferred from the germline J gene. V trimming: 4 bases; J trimming: 0 bases; junction bases outside the gene matches: 4. The length of the CDR3 is 14 residues. Germline V lookup: CDR1 FNHDT, CDR2 SITEND (reference sequence).

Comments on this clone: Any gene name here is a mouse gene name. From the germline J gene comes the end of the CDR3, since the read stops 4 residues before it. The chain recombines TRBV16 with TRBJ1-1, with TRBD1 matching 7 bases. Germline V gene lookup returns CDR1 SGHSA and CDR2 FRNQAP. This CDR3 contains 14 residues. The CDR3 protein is CASSLAGGNTEVFF. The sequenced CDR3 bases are TGTGCAAGCAGCTTAGCAGGGGGGAATACA.

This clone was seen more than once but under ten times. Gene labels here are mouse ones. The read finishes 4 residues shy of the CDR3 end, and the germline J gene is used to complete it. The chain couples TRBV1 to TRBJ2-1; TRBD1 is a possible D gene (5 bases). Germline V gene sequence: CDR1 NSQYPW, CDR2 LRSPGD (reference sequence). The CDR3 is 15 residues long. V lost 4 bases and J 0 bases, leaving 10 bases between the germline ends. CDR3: CTCSGTSYNYAEQFF. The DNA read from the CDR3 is TGCACCTGCAGTGGGACATCTTATAACTATGCT.

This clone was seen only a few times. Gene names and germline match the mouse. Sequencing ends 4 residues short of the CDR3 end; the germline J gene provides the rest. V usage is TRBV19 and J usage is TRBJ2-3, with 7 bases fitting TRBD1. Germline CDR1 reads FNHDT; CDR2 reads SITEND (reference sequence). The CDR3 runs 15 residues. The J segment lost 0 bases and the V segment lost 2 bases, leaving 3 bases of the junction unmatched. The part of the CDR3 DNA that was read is TGTGCCAGCAGTATTACAGGGGAAAGTGCAGAA. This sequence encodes CASSITGESAE. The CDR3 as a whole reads CASSITGESAETLYF.

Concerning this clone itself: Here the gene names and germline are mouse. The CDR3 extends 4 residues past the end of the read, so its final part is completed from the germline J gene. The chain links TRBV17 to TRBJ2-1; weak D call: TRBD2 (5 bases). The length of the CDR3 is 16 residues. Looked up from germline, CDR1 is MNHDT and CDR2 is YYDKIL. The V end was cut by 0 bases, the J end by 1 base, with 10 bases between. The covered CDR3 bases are TGTGCTAGCAGTAGAGATTGGATGGGGAACTATGCT. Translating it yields CASSRDWMGNYA. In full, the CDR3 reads CASSRDWMGNYAEQFF.